This T cell receptor (beta chain) was identified in a study of graft-versus-host responses after intestinal transplantation. Study-level background: Among the recipients, all got anti-thymocyte globulin induction and then tacrolimus and steroids for about 3 years. Study-level results: There were GvH clones found in recipient marrow, and some of them appeared first in ileum or blood. Among circulating GvH clones, peak levels were associated with early post-transplant declines in HvG clones.

As concerns this clone: Its specificity is unknown.

The length of the CDR3 is 15 residues. CDR1 SGHVS and CDR2 FQNEAQ come from the germline V gene. V was pared by 3 bases and J by 1 base, with 4 bases of the junction left unmatched. Sequencing was performed with immunoSEQ multiplex PCR; in TCRdb, only in-frame clones are kept and a portion is missing. The sample comprises about 15,000 clones, around 95% of which are singletons, and around 0.7% rests with the top ten. The receptor comes from a human patient who received an intestinal transplant, so some T cells may come from the graft donor. V is TRBV7-8 and J is TRBJ2-3, with TRBD2 matching over 7 bases. The source material was PBMCs, sampled 9 days after transplant. The CDR3, as DNA: TGTGCCAGCAGCTTGACTAGCTCGGGCACAGATACGCAGTATTTT. It specifies CASSLTSSGTDTQYF. The full variable domain, completed using reference TRBV7-8 and TRBJ2-3, is GAGVSQSPRYKVAKRGQDVALRCDPISGHVSLFWYQQALGQGPEFLTYFQNEAQLDKSGLPSDRFFAERPEGSVSTLKIQRTQQEDSAVYLCASSLTSSGTDTQYFGPGTRLTVL.